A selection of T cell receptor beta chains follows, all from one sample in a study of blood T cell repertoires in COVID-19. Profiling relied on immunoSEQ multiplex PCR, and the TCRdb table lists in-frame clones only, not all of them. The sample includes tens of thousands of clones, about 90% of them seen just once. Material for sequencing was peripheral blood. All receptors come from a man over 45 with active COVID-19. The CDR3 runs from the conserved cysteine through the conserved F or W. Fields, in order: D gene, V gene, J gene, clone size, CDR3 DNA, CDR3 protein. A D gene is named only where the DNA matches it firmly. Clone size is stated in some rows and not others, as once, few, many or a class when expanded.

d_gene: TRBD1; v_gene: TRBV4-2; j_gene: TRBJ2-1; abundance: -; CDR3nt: TGTGCCAGCAGCCGGACAGGAATTTACAATGAGCAGTTCTTC; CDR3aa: CASSRTGIYNEQFF
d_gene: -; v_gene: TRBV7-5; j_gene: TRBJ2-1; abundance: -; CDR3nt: TGTGCCAGAAGCTTAGTGCTAGCGGGGGTCTCCTACAATGAGCAGTTCTTC; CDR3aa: CARSLVLAGVSYNEQFF
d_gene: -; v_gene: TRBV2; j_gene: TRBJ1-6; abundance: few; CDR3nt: TGTGCCAGCAGTGTAGCCAGGGGTAATTCACCCCTCCACTTT; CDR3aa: CASSVARGNSPLHF
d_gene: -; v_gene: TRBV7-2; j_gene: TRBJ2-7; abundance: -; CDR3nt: TGTGCCAGCACCTCGGAGGCAGTCTTTACTTCCGAGCAGTACTTC; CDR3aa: CASTSEAVFTSEQYF
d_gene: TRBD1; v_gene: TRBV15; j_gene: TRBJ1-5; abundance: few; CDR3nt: TGTGCCACCAGCGACAGGGGAGATCAGCCCCAGCATTTT; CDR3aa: CATSDRGDQPQHF
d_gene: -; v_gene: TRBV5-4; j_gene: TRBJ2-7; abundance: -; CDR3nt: TGTGCCAGCAGCTTTACGGGTTTCTACGAGCAGTACTTC; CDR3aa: CASSFTGFYEQYF
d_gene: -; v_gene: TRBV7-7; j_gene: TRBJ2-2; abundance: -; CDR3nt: TGTGCTAGCAGCCCAGAGGGCCCATCGAGGACCGGGGAGCTGTTTTTT; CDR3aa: CASSPEGPSRTGELFF
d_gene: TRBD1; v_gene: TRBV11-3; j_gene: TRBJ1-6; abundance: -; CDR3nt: TGTGCCAGCAGCTCGGGACAGGGACATTATAATTCACCCCTCCACTTT; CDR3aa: CASSSGQGHYNSPLHF
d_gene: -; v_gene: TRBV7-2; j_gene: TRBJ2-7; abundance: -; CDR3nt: TGTGCCAGCAGCACATCCTACGAGCAGTACTTC; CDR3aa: CASSTSYEQYF
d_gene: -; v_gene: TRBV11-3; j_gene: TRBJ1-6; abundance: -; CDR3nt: TGTGCCAGCAGCTACGGTGGGGGGGCAAGGTCACCCCTCCACTTT; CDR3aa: CASSYGGGARSPLHF
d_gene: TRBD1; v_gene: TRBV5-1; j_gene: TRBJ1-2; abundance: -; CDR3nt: TGCGCCAGCAAGCTGGGACAGACGAAATCTAACTATGGCTACACCTTC; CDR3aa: CASKLGQTKSNYGYTF
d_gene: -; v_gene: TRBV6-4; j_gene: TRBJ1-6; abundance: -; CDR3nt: TGTGCCAGCAGTGACGGGCAGTTCAATTCGCCCCTCCACTTT; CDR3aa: CASSDGQFNSPLHF
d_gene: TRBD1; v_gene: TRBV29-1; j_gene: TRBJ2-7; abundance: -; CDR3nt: TGCAGCGTTGGGACAGGGGGTAGCTCCTACGAGCAGTACTTC; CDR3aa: CSVGTGGSSYEQYF
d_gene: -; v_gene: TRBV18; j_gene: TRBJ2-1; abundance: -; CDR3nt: TGTGCCAGCTCACCAGGAGGCGGGGTGCACAATGAGCAGTTCTTC; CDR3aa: CASSPGGGVHNEQFF
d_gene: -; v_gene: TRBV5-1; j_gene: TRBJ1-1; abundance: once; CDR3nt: TGCGCCAGCACCCAGGGAACATCTAACACTGAAGCTTTCTTT; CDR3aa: CASTQGTSNTEAFF
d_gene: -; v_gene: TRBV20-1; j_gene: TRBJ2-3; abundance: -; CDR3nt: TGCAGCCCCTCAGGGCCAGATACGCAGTATTTT; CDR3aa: CSPSGPDTQYF
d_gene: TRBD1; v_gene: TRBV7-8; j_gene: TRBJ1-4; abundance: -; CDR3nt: TGTGCCAGCAGCTCCAGAAGTACACTCAAGGGACAGACTAATGAAAAACTGTTTTTT; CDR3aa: CASSSRSTLKGQTNEKLFF
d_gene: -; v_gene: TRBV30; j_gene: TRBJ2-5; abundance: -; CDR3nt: TGTGCCTGGAGTATAGGGGTTATGAAAGAGACCCAGTACTTC; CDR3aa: CAWSIGVMKETQYF
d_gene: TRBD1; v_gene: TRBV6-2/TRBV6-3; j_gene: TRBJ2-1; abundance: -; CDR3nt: TGTGCCAGCAGTTGGGACAGCTACAATGAGCAGTTCTTC; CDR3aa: CASSWDSYNEQFF
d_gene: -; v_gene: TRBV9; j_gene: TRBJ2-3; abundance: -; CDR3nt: TGTGCCAGCAGCGTACATCTAGTTAGCACAGATACGCAGTATTTT; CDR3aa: CASSVHLVSTDTQYF
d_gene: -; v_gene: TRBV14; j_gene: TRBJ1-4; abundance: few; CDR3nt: TGTGCCAGCAGCCAAGATCCCAGGGGAACGGGAACTAATGAAAAACTGTTTTTT; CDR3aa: CASSQDPRGTGTNEKLFF
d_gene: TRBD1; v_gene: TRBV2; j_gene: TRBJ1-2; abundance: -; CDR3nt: TGTGCCAGCAGGCCTACTACGACAGGGGGCAGGGGAGGCTACACCTTC; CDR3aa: CASRPTTTGGRGGYTF
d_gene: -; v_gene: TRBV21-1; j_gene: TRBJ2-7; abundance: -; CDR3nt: TGTGCCAGCAGCAAAGGGGCAAGCGAGCAGTACTTC; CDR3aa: CASSKGASEQYF
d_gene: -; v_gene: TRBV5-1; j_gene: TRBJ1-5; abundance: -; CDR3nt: TGCGCCAGCAGCTTGGGGACAAGCGGCAATCAGCCCCAGCATTTT; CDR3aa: CASSLGTSGNQPQHF
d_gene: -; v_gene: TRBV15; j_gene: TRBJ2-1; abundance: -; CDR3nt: TGTGCCACCAGCAGAGAGACAAGTGCTGAGCAGTTCTTC; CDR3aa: CATSRETSAEQFF
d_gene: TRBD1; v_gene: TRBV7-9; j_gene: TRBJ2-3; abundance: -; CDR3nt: TGTGCCAGCAGCCGAACAGGGGACACGCAGTATTTT; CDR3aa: CASSRTGDTQYF
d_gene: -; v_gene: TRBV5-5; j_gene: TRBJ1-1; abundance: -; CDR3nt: TGTGCCAGCAGCTTGTTCCCCAGGGAGGGGAACACTGAAGCTTTCTTT; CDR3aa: CASSLFPREGNTEAFF
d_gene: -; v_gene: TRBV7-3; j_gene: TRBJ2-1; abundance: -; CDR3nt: TGTGCCAGCAGCTTAACCGGGGGACGTGTGCAGTTCTTC; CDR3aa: CASSLTGGRVQFF
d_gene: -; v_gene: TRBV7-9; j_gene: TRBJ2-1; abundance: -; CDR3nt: TGTGCCAGCAGCCCTCCTTTTCGGGAGAGTCCCTACAATGAGCAGTTCTTC; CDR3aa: CASSPPFRESPYNEQFF